The 27 T cell receptor beta chains given below trace back to one sample, sequenced in a study of cytomegalovirus exposure and HLA in healthy donors. Amplification used 60 Vbeta primers and 13 Jbeta primers. Sequencing was performed with immunoSEQ multiplex PCR; in TCRdb, only in-frame clones are kept and a portion is missing. The sample totals 100,000 to 150,000 clones. The sequenced sample consisted of PBMCs. These receptors all come from a woman aged 40 to 49 in good health and CMV-seronegative.

This chain joins TRBV18 and TRBJ2-2; TRBD1 might be the D (6 bases). This CDR3 region has 17 residues. Deletions cut 0 bases from V and 1 base from J, with 12 bases between. Germline V gives CDR1 KGHSH, CDR2 LQKENI. CDR3 loop: CASSPPNRELNTGELFF. The DNA of the CDR3 is TGTGCCAGCTCACCACCGAACAGGGAATTGAACACCGGGGAGCTGTTTTTT.

The CDR3 sequence is CASRQTGGVTEAFF. CDR3 nucleotides: TGTGCCAGTAGGCAAACAGGGGGTGTCACTGAAGCTTTCTTT. V gene TRBV19 combines with J gene TRBJ1-1; 8 nucleotides line up with TRBD1. Germline CDR1 LNHDA, CDR2 SQIVND (reference sequence). Trimming removed 6 bases from V and 4 bases from J; junction bases left unmatched: 7. The CDR3 consists of 14 residues.

The genes are TRBV10-3 and TRBJ2-7; 7 bases align to TRBD2. Germline-derived CDR1 and CDR2 are ENHRY and SYGVKD. The CDR3 consists of 15 residues. The trim removed 0 bases at V and 2 bases at J, leaving 4 bases unmatched. The CDR3 DNA follows: TGTGCCATCAGTGAGTCGCTAGCGGTCACCTACGAGCAGTACGTC. Encoded protein: CAISESLAVTYEQYV.

CDR3 sequence reads: CASSRQSYEQYF. The CDR3 DNA reads TGTGCCAGCAGCAGACAGTCCTACGAGCAGTACTTC. The V gene is TRBV6-6, the J gene TRBJ2-7; the D gene is possibly TRBD1 (5 bases). V lost 6 bases and J 1 base, leaving 7 bases between the germline ends. The CDR3 has 12 residues. Germline loops: CDR1 MNHNY, CDR2 SVGAGI (reference sequence).

The rearrangement uses TRBV29-1 and TRBJ2-5, with D possibly TRBD2 on 5 matching bases. The CDR3 spans 12 residues. The V gene lost 4 bases and the J gene lost 1 base, with 7 bases spanning the gap. CDR1 is SQVTM and CDR2 is ANQGSEA in the germline V gene. CDR3 sequence reads: CSVGRVQETQYF. CDR3 sequence (DNA): TGCAGCGTTGGGCGGGTCCAAGAGACCCAGTACTTC. Supplemented by reference TRBV29-1 and TRBJ2-5, the full variable domain reads SAVISQKPSRDICQRGTSLTIQCQVDSQVTMMFWYRQQPGQSLTLIATANQGSEATYESGFVIDKFPISRPNLTFSTLTVSNMSPEDSSIYLCSVGRVQETQYFGPGTRLLVL.

V gene TRBV7-9 combines with J gene TRBJ2-2; D is undetermined. The CDR3 is 17 amino acids. The germline CDR1 and CDR2 sequences are SEHNR and FQNEAQ (reference sequence). Trimming left V 4 bases short and J 2 bases short, with 17 bases between. CDR3: CASSSPRRGLNTGELFF. The CDR3 DNA reads TGTGCCAGCAGCTCCCCGAGACGAGGCCTAAACACCGGGGAGCTGTTTTTT. Based on the CDR3 plus reference TRBV7-9 and TRBJ2-2, the full variable domain is DTGVSQNPRHKITKRGQNVTFRCDPISEHNRLYWYRQTLGQGPEFLTYFQNEAQLEKSRLLSDRFSAERPKGSFSTLEIQRTEQGDSAMYLCASSSPRRGLNTGELFFGEGSRLTVL.

This rearrangement joins TRBV5-6 to TRBJ1-5; tentatively, D is TRBD1 (6 bases). The CDR3 has 14 amino acids. Trimming took 2 bases from V and 6 from J, leaving 12 bases between them. Germline V lookup: CDR1 SGHDT, CDR2 YYEEEE. The CDR3 nucleotides are TGTGCCAGCAGCTTCAGCAGGGGTGGTCAGCCCCAGCATTTT. Its translation is CASSFSRGGQPQHF.

V and J are TRBV9 and TRBJ2-3; D remains unclear. Germline values: CDR1 SGDLS, CDR2 YYNGEE. V dropped 0 bases and J dropped 1 base, with 9 bases sitting between them. The CDR3 covers 15 residues. The CDR3 is CASSVGVAGTDTQYF. The DNA of the CDR3 is TGTGCCAGCAGCGTAGGAGTAGCCGGCACAGATACGCAGTATTTT.

The chain employs TRBV5-8 and TRBJ2-7; 10 positions match TRBD1. The ends lost 4 bases at V and 6 bases at J; junction bases unmatched: 7. The CDR3 length is 14 residues. Per the germline V gene, CDR1 is SGHTS and CDR2 is YDEGEE. For the CDR3, the DNA is TGTGCCAGCAGCGAACGGGACAGGGGAGGCGAGCAGTACTTC. Translation gives CASSERDRGGEQYF.

This chain uses TRBV7-9 with TRBJ2-7; perhaps TRBD1 as D (6 bases). CDR1 is SEHNR and CDR2 is FQNEAQ in the germline V gene (reference sequence). Deletions cut 5 bases from V and 1 base from J, with 9 bases between. This CDR3 spans 13 amino acids. CDR3 DNA sequence: TGTGCCAGCAGCCGACAGGAGTCCTACGAGCAGTACGTC. Translated: CASSRQESYEQYV.

The chain couples TRBV6-4 to TRBJ1-3; possible D gene TRBD1, 5 bases. The V end was cut by 4 bases, the J end by 2 bases, with 15 bases between. The CDR3 extends over 16 amino acids. Germline CDR1 reads MRHNA; CDR2 reads SNTAGT. Here the CDR3 reads CASSGTSRDPGNTIYF. In DNA, the CDR3 is TGTGCCAGCAGTGGGACAAGCCGAGACCCTGGAAACACCATATATTTT.

CDR3 amino acids: CASSSRQGSNQPQHF. DNA for the CDR3: TGTGCCAGCAGCTCCAGACAGGGGAGCAATCAGCCCCAGCATTTT. The V call is TRBV7-9, the J call TRBJ1-5; 8 positions agree with TRBD1. Germline V CDR1 and CDR2: SEHNR, FQNEAQ (reference sequence). The J segment lost 1 base and the V segment lost 4 bases, leaving 3 bases of the junction unmatched. This CDR3 contains 15 residues.

This chain uses TRBV19 with TRBJ2-3; no clear D. V lost 1 base, J lost 1 base, and 6 bases lay in between. The germline V gene has CDR1 LNHDA and CDR2 SQIVND (reference sequence). The length of the CDR3 is 14 residues. The CDR3 protein is CASSIGQGTDTQYF. The CDR3 DNA follows: TGTGCCAGTAGTATAGGGCAGGGCACAGATACGCAGTATTTT.

The chain combines TRBV4-3 with TRBJ1-5; TRBD1 might be the D (5 bases). The CDR3 is 17 residues long. Looked up from germline, CDR1 is LGHNA and CDR2 is YSLEER. V was pared by 0 bases and J by 3 bases, with 15 bases between. This chain's CDR3 is CASSQDLTGDSNQPQHF. The CDR3 nucleotides read TGCGCCAGCAGCCAAGATCTAACAGGAGACTCCAATCAGCCCCAGCATTTT.

CDR3 DNA sequence: TGTGCCAGCAGTTCCCCACAGGGTAACAATCAGCCCCAGCATTTT. It codes for CASSSPQGNNQPQHF. This chain joins TRBV27 and TRBJ1-5, with D possibly TRBD1 on 6 matching bases. The CDR3 sequence is 15 residues long. With 4 bases removed from V and 3 bases from J, the gap between germline ends came to 13 bases. Germline CDR1 is MNHEY and CDR2 is SMNVEV (reference sequence).

V is TRBV11-2 and J is TRBJ2-1; D might be TRBD2 (6 bases). The germline V gene has CDR1 SGHAT and CDR2 FQNNGV. Trimming removed 8 bases at V and 7 bases at J, with 15 bases between. The length of the CDR3 is 13 residues. The CDR3 loop is CASRRAGLNEQFF. In DNA, the CDR3 is TGTGCCAGCCGGCGGGCGGGGCTTAATGAGCAGTTCTTC.

This chain joins TRBV5-6 and TRBJ2-1, with TRBD1 matching over 8 bases. CDR1 is SGHDT and CDR2 is YYEEEE in the germline V gene. The CDR3 is made up of 17 amino acids. Unmatched junction bases numbered 9, after V lost 0 bases and J lost 4 bases. CDR3 loop: CASSLGFKDRAYNEQFF. The CDR3 DNA follows: TGTGCCAGCAGCTTGGGTTTTAAGGACAGGGCTTACAATGAGCAGTTCTTC.

The V and J genes are TRBV6-5 and TRBJ1-2; 7 bases map to TRBD1. From germline, CDR1 is MNHEY and CDR2 SVGAGI. With V trimmed by 5 bases and J by 4 bases, 10 bases remained unmatched. The CDR3 is made up of 15 amino acids. The chain's CDR3 is CASSTRLTGLYGYTF. CDR3 nucleotides: TGTGCCAGCAGTACCCGCCTGACAGGGCTCTATGGCTACACCTTC.

The rearrangement uses TRBV10-2 and TRBJ2-5; 11 bases fit TRBD1. The CDR3 runs 14 residues. Germline-derived CDR1 and CDR2 are WSHSY and SAAADI. Unmatched junction bases numbered 7, after V lost 8 bases and J lost 5 bases. Here the CDR3 DNA reads TGCGCCAGCTACTGGACAGGGGGCTCGGAGACCCAGTACTTC. Protein: CASYWTGGSETQYF.

This chain links TRBV5-1 with TRBJ1-5; the D gene is possibly TRBD1 (5 bases). This CDR3 is built from 15 residues. Trimming cost V 4 bases and J 1 base, with 12 bases left between them. Germline V gives CDR1 SGHRS, CDR2 YFSETQ. The CDR3 region has the DNA TGCGCCAGCAGCCCCCAGGGAGGGAGCAATCAGCCCCAGCATTTT. Translated, it gives CASSPQGGSNQPQHF.

The gene calls are TRBV6-5 and TRBJ1-3; D is uncertain. V was shortened by 3 bases and J by 4 bases, with 10 bases between the two germline ends. CDR3 length: 14 amino acids. Germline assignment: CDR1 MNHEY and CDR2 SVGAGI. The CDR3, as DNA: TGTGCCAGCAGTTATGCGGGGTCCGGAAACACCATATATTTT. Translation gives CASSYAGSGNTIYF.

This chain links TRBV4-3 with TRBJ2-7, with 8 nucleotides matching TRBD1. V lost 4 bases, J lost 4 bases, and 9 bases stayed unmatched. The V gene's germline CDR1 is LGHNA and CDR2 YSLEER. The CDR3 totals 15 residues. In nucleotides, the CDR3 is TGCGCCAGCAGCCCAGCCCCCGACAGGGGATACGAGCAGTACTTC. Translation: CASSPAPDRGYEQYF.

V usage is TRBV11-3 and J usage is TRBJ1-6; TRBD1 aligns across 10 bases. V dropped 5 bases and J dropped 9; count of bases not matched to a gene: 4. The CDR3 runs 14 residues. Germline V gives CDR1 SGHNT, CDR2 YENEEA. CDR3: CASSRDRGGSPLHF. The CDR3 DNA follows: TGTGCCAGCAGCCGGGACAGGGGAGGTTCACCCCTCCACTTT. The entire variable domain, with the rest obtained from reference TRBV11-3 and TRBJ1-6, is as follows: EAGVVQSPRYKIIEKKQPVAFWCNPISGHNTLYWYLQNLGQGPELLIRYENEEAVDDSQLPKDRFSAERLKGVDSTLKIQPAELGDSAVYLCASSRDRGGSPLHFGNGTRLTVT.

The V gene is TRBV4-2, the J gene TRBJ1-2, with D perhaps matching TRBD1 (5 bases). This CDR3 has 14 amino acids. Germline CDR1 LGHNA, CDR2 YNFKEQ. Trimming took off 0 bases at V and 8 bases at J, with 13 bases between the two ends. The CDR3 DNA reads as TGTGCCAGCAGCCAAGAAGCACAGGATAGCGGCTACACCTTC. This sequence encodes CASSQEAQDSGYTF.

This chain joins TRBV13 and TRBJ1-3, with D tentatively TRBD1 (5 bases). The CDR3 runs to 12 residues. Looked up from germline, CDR1 is PRHDT and CDR2 is FYEKMQ (reference sequence). Deletions cut 2 bases from V and 9 bases from J, with 8 bases between. Here the CDR3 DNA reads TGTGCCAGCAGCTTAAGGGGAGGCACCATATATTTT. Residues: CASSLRGGTIYF.

The chain employs TRBV6-4 and TRBJ1-1, with D uncertain. The CDR3 consists of 12 residues. V dropped 6 bases and J dropped 9 bases, with 14 bases sitting between them. Germline V gene data show CDR1 as MRHNA and CDR2 as SNTAGT. CDR3 in DNA: TGTGCCAGCAGAGACGGGCCGGGAAAAGCTTTCTTT. Protein sequence: CASRDGPGKAFF.

V and J are TRBV7-2 and TRBJ2-7; 7 nucleotides match TRBD1. V dropped 5 bases and J dropped 10; count of bases not matched to a gene: 8. Germline values: CDR1 SGHTA, CDR2 FQGNSA. The CDR3 is made up of 12 amino acids. CDR3 DNA: TGTGCCAGCAGCCGACAGGGAACTCCCCAGTACTTC. Amino acid sequence: CASSRQGTPQYF. Complete variable domain (other parts from reference TRBV7-2 and TRBJ2-7): GAGVSQSPSNKVTEKGKDVELRCDPISGHTALYWYRQSLGQGLEFLIYFQGNSAPDKSGLPSDRFSAERTGGSVSTLTIQRTQQEDSAVYLCASSRQGTPQYFGPGTRLTVT.